These T cell receptor beta chains were read from a single sample in a study of T cells in Graves' hyperthyroidism and ophthalmopathy. MiXCR, run by TCRdb on the multiplex PCR reads, gives a single entry per CDR3 protein. Of over 350,000 distinct CDR3 sequences in the sample, about 14% were seen once. Input material: blood. These receptors were obtained from a man in his fifties with Graves' ophthalmopathy. CDR3s include the opening cysteine and the closing phenylalanine or tryptophan. The order of the fields is J gene, V gene, D gene, clone size, CDR3 DNA, CDR3 protein. A D gene is named only where the DNA matches it firmly. Some rows have no size entry. The others give once, few or many, or a class for an expanded clone.

TRBJ1-1,TRBV7-3,TRBD1,few,TGTGCCAGCAGCTCGCAGGGGGCGAAAGCTTTCTTT,CASSSQGAKAFF
TRBJ2-7,TRBV20-1,TRBD2,many,TGCAGTGCTAGGGGGGAGAGCGGGAGAATCTACGAGCAGTACTTC,CSARGESGRIYEQYF
TRBJ1-2,TRBV15,.,few,TGTGCCACGGGGTGGGGGCGCGGAGGCTACACCTTC,CATGWGRGGYTF
TRBJ2-1,TRBV7-3,TRBD2,many,TGTGCCAGCAGCTTAAGCGGGGGCTACAATGAGCAGTTCTTC,CASSLSGGYNEQFF
TRBJ2-3,TRBV2,TRBD2,.,TGTGCCAGCCTCGGTGTTTTAGCTAGCGGGAGAAACCATGGGGATACGCAGTATTTT,CASLGVLASGRNHGDTQYF
TRBJ2-3,TRBV7-9,TRBD2,many,TGTGCCAGCAGCTTGGAAGGACTAGCGGTCACAGATACGCAGTATTTT,CASSLEGLAVTDTQYF
TRBJ1-4,TRBV3-1,TRBD1,few,TGTGCCAGCAGCCAAGGGGGCCCGGGACAGGGCCAAGAAAAACTGTTTTTT,CASSQGGPGQGQEKLFF
TRBJ2-3,TRBV12-3/TRBV12-4,.,many,TGTGCCAGCCGGGCGGAGTATAGCACAGATACGCAGTATTTT,CASRAEYSTDTQYF
TRBJ2-7,TRBV20-1,.,many,TGCAGTGCTAGAGTTGGGGCGGGCCCCTACGAGCAGTACTTC,CSARVGAGPYEQYF
TRBJ2-2,TRBV5-1,.,many,TGCGCCAGCGCGCTTAACCCGAGCACCGGGGAGCTGTTTTTT,CASALNPSTGELFF
TRBJ1-2,TRBV4-1,.,.,TGCGCCAGCAGCCGCAGCGCCCAACTTAACTATGGCTACACCTTC,CASSRSAQLNYGYTF
TRBJ1-2,TRBV7-9,TRBD1,many,TGTGCCAGCAGTCAGGGGACAGTTCGATGGGGCTACACCTTC,CASSQGTVRWGYTF
TRBJ2-1,TRBV18,TRBD2,few,TGTGCCAGCTCACCACCCGGCCTAGCGGGAGCTGGGAATGAGCAGTTCTTC,CASSPPGLAGAGNEQFF
TRBJ2-1,TRBV20-1,.,.,TGCAGTGCTAGAGAACTTAGCGGCTCCTACAATGAGCAGTTCTTC,CSARELSGSYNEQFF
TRBJ2-7,TRBV28,.,many,TGTGCCAGCAGTCAGGACAGCCGCTACGAGCAGTACTTC,CASSQDSRYEQYF
TRBJ1-2,TRBV7-2,.,many,TGTGCCAGCAGCTTAGCCTCGGCGAGGAACTATGGCTACACCTTC,CASSLASARNYGYTF
TRBJ2-1,TRBV27,TRBD2,few,TGTGCCAGCAGTCGTACTAGCGGCAATCGGCAGTTCTTC,CASSRTSGNRQFF
TRBJ2-3,TRBV10-3,.,few,TGTGCCATCACGGCTAGCGCAGACACAGATACGCAGTATTTT,CAITASADTDTQYF
TRBJ2-5,TRBV28,TRBD2,many,TGTGCCAGCAGTCCCTCCCATTTCGGGAGGGTAAAACTCCAAGAGACCCAGTACTTC,CASSPSHFGRVKLQETQYF
TRBJ1-1,TRBV3-1,TRBD1,many,TGTGCCAGCACTCCAGGGGGCACAAGCACTGAAGCTTTCTTT,CASTPGGTSTEAFF
TRBJ2-3,TRBV2,TRBD1,many,TGTGCCAGCAGGAACACCGACAGGGTGCTGAGCACAGATACGCAGTATTTT,CASRNTDRVLSTDTQYF
TRBJ1-1,TRBV4-1,TRBD1,many,TGCGCCAGCAGCTCGTTGGGACAGGGCACTGAAGCTTTCTTT,CASSSLGQGTEAFF
TRBJ2-5,TRBV20-1,.,many,TGCAGTGCCTACCTGGGTTCGGAGACCCAGTACTTC,CSAYLGSETQYF
TRBJ1-5,TRBV5-1,.,.,TGCGCCAGCAGCCCATCAGGGGATCAGCCCCAGCATTTT,CASSPSGDQPQHF
TRBJ1-4,TRBV27,.,many,TGTGCCAGCAGTTACAGAGGGGAAAAACTGTTTTTT,CASSYRGEKLFF
TRBJ2-1,TRBV5-6,TRBD1,few,TGTGCCAGCAGCGTTTCACAGGGGGCGGTTTACAATGAGCAGTTCTTC,CASSVSQGAVYNEQFF
TRBJ2-3,TRBV7-6,.,.,TGTGCCAGCAGCTTAGCAGATGGGTGGAGTTTCAAGTATTTT,CASSLADGWSFKYF
TRBJ2-7,TRBV4-2,.,few,TGTGCCAGCAGCCAGCACAGGGCCGAGCAGTACTTC,CASSQHRAEQYF
TRBJ1-2,TRBV3-1,.,many,TGTGCCAGCAGCCAAGCTGGGACAAGGTATGGCTACACCTTC,CASSQAGTRYGYTF
TRBJ2-3,TRBV19,TRBD2,few,TGTGCCAGTAGCCGACACCTAGCGGGCCCCACAGATACGCAGTATTTT,CASSRHLAGPTDTQYF
TRBJ1-5,TRBV10-3,TRBD1,few,TGTGCCATCAGTGAGTCGACAGGGAGGCAGCCCCAGCATTTT,CAISESTGRQPQHF
TRBJ2-1,TRBV10-3,TRBD1,many,TGTGCCAGCATAGGGGACAGGGGGCTGAATGAGCAGTTCTTC,CASIGDRGLNEQFF
TRBJ2-2,TRBV11-2,.,many,TGTGCCGGTACCTATAGCGGCTACACCGGGGAGCTGTTTTTT,CAGTYSGYTGELFF
TRBJ2-1,TRBV20-1,TRBD2,.,TGCAGTGCTAGACTAGCGGGAGGACTCAATGAGCAGTTCTTC,CSARLAGGLNEQFF
TRBJ1-2,TRBV11-2,.,many,TGTGCCAGCTCGCGCGTCGCAGCCGCGATAGGAGGCTACACCTTC,CASSRVAAAIGGYTF
TRBJ2-1,TRBV20-1,.,few,TGCAGTGCTACCGACTACATCGCGGTCAATGAGCAGTTCTTC,CSATDYIAVNEQFF
TRBJ2-3,TRBV2,.,many,TGTGCCAGCAGAATGGGAGGGGGCGCAGATACGCAGTATTTT,CASRMGGGADTQYF
TRBJ2-3,TRBV7-2,TRBD2,many,TGTGCCAGCAGCTTACTAGCGGCCCCCGATACGCAGTATTTT,CASSLLAAPDTQYF
TRBJ1-4,TRBV7-8,.,many,TGTGCCAGCAGCCTCGACAGGCTGAATGAAAAACTGTTTTTT,CASSLDRLNEKLFF
TRBJ2-1,TRBV7-2,.,few,TGTGCCAGCAGCTTTACGGGGACCCGCAATGAGCAGTTCTTC,CASSFTGTRNEQFF
TRBJ1-3,TRBV6-2/TRBV6-3,.,few,TGTGCCAGCACCCGGGGGACGGCCTTGTTCTCTGGAAACACCATATATTTT,CASTRGTALFSGNTIYF
TRBJ1-2,TRBV28,.,few,TGTGCCAGCAGTTTCCCCCAAGGTGGCTACACCTTC,CASSFPQGGYTF
TRBJ1-5,TRBV27,TRBD1,many,TGTGCCAGCAAGCAAGGGGGCTTAGAACAGCCCCAGCATTTT,CASKQGGLEQPQHF
TRBJ1-1,TRBV30,.,.,TGTGCCTGGAGCCGAGGGCAGGGAGGGCCGAACACTGAAGCTTTCTTT,CAWSRGQGGPNTEAFF
TRBJ2-7,TRBV5-1,.,.,TGCGCCAGCAGCTTTACCAGGGGATTACTTACATACTCCTACGAGCAGTACTTC,CASSFTRGLLTYSYEQYF
TRBJ2-1,TRBV9,TRBD1,.,TGTGCCAGCAGCGTAGGAGAGACAGGGCGCTACAATGAGCAGTTCTTC,CASSVGETGRYNEQFF
TRBJ1-2,TRBV19,.,.,TGTGCCAGTAGTCTACAACGGAACTATGGCTACACCTTC,CASSLQRNYGYTF
TRBJ2-1,TRBV19,TRBD1,few,TGTGCCAGTACCCGGGCGCAGGGGGCGTGGAATGAGCAGTTCTTC,CASTRAQGAWNEQFF
TRBJ2-4,TRBV6-1,TRBD2,.,TGTGCCAGCAGTTTGGATGCGGGAGCCGGCATTCAGTACTTC,CASSLDAGAGIQYF
TRBJ2-2,TRBV3-1,.,many,TGTGCCAGCAGCCAAGTGTCGCCCGGGGAGCTGTTTTTT,CASSQVSPGELFF
TRBJ2-3,TRBV2,.,many,TGTGCCAGCAGTACCCCTCTTAGCACAGATACGCAGTATTTT,CASSTPLSTDTQYF